Below are 23 T cell receptor beta chains sequenced from a single sample in a study of CD8 T cells in Susac syndrome. TEMRA sorting relied on memory subsets defined by CD27 and CD45RA staining. An input of about 0.45 to 1 ug of RNA was subjected to reverse transcription using random hexamers. Via MiXCR, TCRdb re-called the immunoSEQ multiplex PCR reads, giving one row per CDR3 protein. The table includes over 2,000 distinct CDR3 sequences, just over 70% detected once. The sequenced material came from CD8+ TEMRA cells from PBMCs. Subset meaning: FACS-sorted terminally differentiated effector memory CD8+ T cells re-expressing CD45RA (CD8+ TEMRA). Receptors were obtained from a human donor with Susac syndrome.

As concerns this clonotype: It is unclear where the CDR3 begins or ends on the DNA, so no DNA is shown, and the CDR3 is as TCRdb lists it. The V gene is TRBV5-4, the J gene TRBJ2-2; the table calls TRBD2, which could not be checked here. Termini included, the CDR3 measures 19 amino acids. Germline V gene lookup returns CDR1 SGHNT and CDR2 YYREEE (reference sequence). The CDR3 here is CASSFGLAGGYRPPGSCFF.

J is TRBJ1-1 and V is TRBV20-1; D unclear. V was clipped by 6 bases and J by 1 base, with 6 bases between them. CDR3 length equals 11 residues. Germline V gene sequence: CDR1 DFQATT, CDR2 SNEGSKA (reference sequence). CDR3 nucleotide sequence: TGCAGTGCCCCATCGAACACTGAAGCTTTCTTT. Protein: CSAPSNTEAFF.

The rearrangement joins TRBV21-1 to TRBJ2-7; the DNA was not used to check the table's D call, TRBD1. TRBV21-1 represents a pseudogene. This CDR3 has 17 amino acids. Here the CDR3 DNA reads TGTGCCAGCAGCAGAGAATGGACAGGGGGCAGTTGGTACGAGCAGTACTTC. This codes for CASSREWTGGSWYEQYF.

About this clonotype: Just one base apart from a much larger clone, this may be a read error. The chain links TRBV5-1 to TRBJ2-7, with 9 bases matching TRBD1. The CDR3 spans 17 residues. Trimming took 0 bases from V and 5 from J; bases not matched to a gene: 12. CDR1 and CDR2 from the germline V gene are SGHRS and YFSETQ. The CDR3 spells CASSLGSSGTGINEQYF. The CDR3 nucleotides are TGCGCCAGCAGCTTGGGCTCCTCCGGGACAGGGATCAACGAGCAGTACTTC.

This chain uses TRBV20-1 with TRBJ1-4; weak D call: TRBD1 (6 bases). Germline CDR1 reads DFQATT; CDR2 reads SNEGSKA (reference sequence). This CDR3 spans 15 amino acids. Trimming left V 2 bases short and J 11 bases short, with 21 bases between. The CDR3, as DNA: TGCAGTGCTAGAAATACAGGGTCCCGTTCGGCGAAACTGTTTTTT. As protein: CSARNTGSRSAKLFF.

By sample share, this clonotype is large. This sequence joins TRBV6-1 and TRBJ2-7; D might be TRBD1 (5 bases). The CDR3 runs 15 residues. Trimming removed 3 bases from V and 6 bases from J, with 18 bases in between. Germline assignment: CDR1 MNHNS and CDR2 SASEGT. The DNA of the CDR3 is TGTGCCAGCAGTGATTTCAGGGCCGCCCTGCGCGAGCAGTACTTC. It encodes CASSDFRAALREQYF.

The genes are TRBV5-6 and TRBJ2-3, with TRBD2 as a possible D gene (6 bases). Germline CDR1 is SGHDT and CDR2 is YYEEEE. The CDR3 consists of 17 residues. Trimming took 4 bases from V and 2 from J, leaving 20 bases between them. CDR3 bases: TGTGCCAGCAGCGGTTTAGAGTTAGCGGCAACCACAGATACGCAGTATTTT. The encoded protein is CASSGLELAATTDTQYF.

The genes are TRBV20-1 and TRBJ2-5; the D gene is possibly TRBD2 (5 bases). Germline CDR1 is DFQATT and CDR2 is SNEGSKA (reference sequence). The CDR3 extends over 12 amino acids. V lost 6 bases, J lost 3 bases, and 11 bases lay in between. The CDR3 sequence: CSATRGEETQYF. The CDR3 region has the DNA TGCAGTGCCACCCGGGGAGAAGAGACCCAGTACTTC.

In its sample, this clonotype was seen once. This sequence joins TRBV6-5 and TRBJ2-6, with D hard to call. This CDR3 has 19 amino acids. Trimming took off 5 bases at V and 5 bases at J, with 25 bases between the two ends. CDR1 and CDR2 from the germline V gene are MNHEY and SVGAGI. The CDR3 sequence: CASSTPSSMHKGRANVLTF. CDR3 DNA sequence: TGTGCCAGCAGTACTCCAAGCTCTATGCACAAAGGTCGGGCCAACGTCCTGACTTTC.

This clonotype was recorded only once. The DNA of the CDR3 is TGCAGTGCCCGGGACTACGGCTCTGGGGCCAACGTCCTGACTTTC. Amino acids: CSARDYGSGANVLTF. J is TRBJ2-6 and V is TRBV20-1; 7 nucleotides match TRBD2. The CDR3 has 15 amino acids. The germline V gene has CDR1 DFQATT and CDR2 SNEGSKA (reference sequence). Trimming removed 6 bases from V and 0 bases from J; junction bases left unmatched: 5.

Details on this clonotype: This may arise from a read error, as a much more abundant clone is one base away. This chain links TRBV5-1 with TRBJ2-1, with 7 bases lining up with TRBD1. CDR1 is SGHRS and CDR2 is YFSETQ in the germline V gene. The CDR3 consists of 16 residues. The CDR3 region has the DNA TGCTCCAGCAGCTGGGACAGACTCCTAGAAAACAATGAGCAGTTCTTC. Its protein product is CSSSWDRLLENNEQFF.

A single count supports this clonotype. The chain links TRBV6-2 or TRBV6-3 to TRBJ1-2; D is uncertain. Germline V gene lookup returns CDR1 MNHEY and CDR2 SVGEGT. The length of the CDR3 is 15 residues. Trimming removed 0 bases at V and 8 bases at J, with 16 bases between. In DNA form, the CDR3 reads TGTGCCAGCAGTTACTCGATCGGTGGCAGTTTCGGCTACACCTTC. Its translation: CASSYSIGGSFGYTF.

The rearrangement links TRBV27 to TRBJ1-5; no definite D call. CDR3 length equals 13 residues. Germline CDR1 and CDR2: MNHEY and SMNVEV (reference sequence). The V and J ends lost 1 base and 5 bases respectively, with 6 bases between them. DNA for the CDR3: TGTGCCAGCAGTTTATGGGCCTATCAGCCCCAGCATTTT. Its protein is CASSLWAYQPQHF.

Comment on this clonotype: The junction shows a germline mismatch at one end, possibly a read error. V is TRBV30 and J is TRBJ1-4; D might be TRBD1 (6 bases). The germline gives CDR1 GTSNPN, CDR2 SVGIG (reference sequence). The CDR3 spans 14 residues. The CDR3 loop reads CAWSVLSGEEKTVF. The DNA of the CDR3 is TGTGCCTGGAGTGTACTCTCAGGGGAAGAAAAAACTGTTTTT.

This chain links TRBV7-3 with TRBJ1-1, with D possibly TRBD1 on 6 matching bases. V was clipped by 2 bases and J by 2 bases, with 9 bases between them. CDR3 length: 14 amino acids. Per the germline V gene, CDR1 is SGHTA and CDR2 is FQGTGA. The CDR3 nucleotides read TGTGCCAGCAGCTTATCGACAGGTAACACTGAAGCTTTCTTT. Translated: CASSLSTGNTEAFF.

The V and J genes are TRBV9 and TRBJ2-7; TRBD1 agrees at 12 bases. V was clipped by 0 bases and J by 4 bases; unmatched bases: 14. CDR1 and CDR2 (germline): SGDLS, YYNGEE. This CDR3 comprises 19 residues. In DNA, the CDR3 is TGTGCCAGCAGCGTAGCTCGGGACAGGGGGCATGGTACAACTTACGAGCAGTACTTC. Protein sequence: CASSVARDRGHGTTYEQYF.

This clonotype was detected once. The chain links TRBV28 to TRBJ2-7; no firm D call. The CDR3 runs to 14 residues. Trimming removed 5 bases from V and 2 bases from J, with 13 bases in between. Germline CDR1 and CDR2: MDHEN and SYDVKM. The CDR3 nucleotides are TGTGCCAGCAGTGGTGTTGGGGTCCCCTACGAGCAGTACTTC. Its translation is CASSGVGVPYEQYF.

The rearrangement uses TRBV7-2 and TRBJ1-1; 8 positions match TRBD1. This CDR3 has 15 residues. The V and J ends lost 3 bases and 0 bases, in that order; junction bases with no gene match: 3. Germline V gene data show CDR1 as SGHTA and CDR2 as FQGNSA. CDR3 in amino acids: CASSFWTGMNTEAFF. The DNA for the CDR3 is TGTGCCAGCAGCTTTTGGACAGGGATGAACACTGAAGCTTTCTTT.

This sequence joins TRBV7-9 and TRBJ1-6, with TRBD1 identical over 8 bases. Per germline, CDR1 SEHNR and CDR2 FQNEAQ (reference sequence). With V trimmed by 4 bases and J by 9 bases, 14 bases remained unmatched. The CDR3 contains 17 residues. CDR3 sequence reads: CASSSHTKTGGRSPLHF. The CDR3 DNA follows: TGTGCCAGCAGCTCTCATACCAAAACAGGGGGTCGTTCACCCCTCCACTTT.

V gene TRBV20-1 combines with J gene TRBJ2-7; D gene ambiguous. The CDR3 extends over 13 amino acids. V was cut by 1 base and J by 1 base, with 8 bases left in between. Germline lookup yields CDR1 DFQATT and CDR2 SNEGSKA (reference sequence). CDR3 region: CSARGWHSYEQYF. Here the CDR3 DNA reads TGCAGTGCTAGAGGTTGGCATTCCTACGAGCAGTACTTC.

This rearrangement joins TRBV5-1 to TRBJ2-5; 7 bases match TRBD1. The CDR3 has 14 amino acids. The germline V gene has CDR1 SGHRS and CDR2 YFSETQ. Losses at the gene ends were 3 bases for V and 5 bases for J; bases not matched to a gene: 7. The CDR3 protein is CASSSETGLETQYF. Written as DNA, the CDR3 is TGCGCCAGCAGCTCAGAGACAGGGTTGGAGACCCAGTACTTC.

This chain joins TRBV12-3 or TRBV12-4 and TRBJ2-7, with a weak D call TRBD2 (6 bases). V dropped 3 bases and J dropped 3 bases, with 12 bases sitting between them. This CDR3 spans 14 amino acids. The CDR3 coding sequence is TGTGCCAGCAGTTTCGGGTGGACTATCTACGAGCAGTACTTC. Encoded protein: CASSFGWTIYEQYF.

The chain employs TRBV20-1 and TRBJ2-6; TRBD2 matches 7 bases. Germline V gene data show CDR1 as DFQATT and CDR2 as SNEGSKA (reference sequence). The CDR3 sequence is 15 residues long. The ends lost 6 bases at V and 2 bases at J; junction bases unmatched: 7. CDR3 loop: CSARDYGAGANVLTF. In DNA form, the CDR3 reads TGCAGTGCCCGGGACTACGGCGCTGGGGCCAACGTCCTGACTTTC.